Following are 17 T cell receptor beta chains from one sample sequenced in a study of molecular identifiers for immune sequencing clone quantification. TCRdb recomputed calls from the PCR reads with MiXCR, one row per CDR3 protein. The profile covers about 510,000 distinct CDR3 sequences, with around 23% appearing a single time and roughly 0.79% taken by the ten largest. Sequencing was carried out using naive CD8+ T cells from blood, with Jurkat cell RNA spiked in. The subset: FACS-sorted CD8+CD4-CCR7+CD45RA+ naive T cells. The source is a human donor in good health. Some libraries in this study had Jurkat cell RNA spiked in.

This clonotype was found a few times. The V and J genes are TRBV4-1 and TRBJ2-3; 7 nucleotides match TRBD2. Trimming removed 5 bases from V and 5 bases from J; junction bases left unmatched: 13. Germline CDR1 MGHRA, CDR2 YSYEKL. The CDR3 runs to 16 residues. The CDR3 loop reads CASSSRSSGVGDTQYF. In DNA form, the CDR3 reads TGCGCCAGCAGCAGCAGGTCCAGCGGGGTGGGAGATACGCAGTATTTT.

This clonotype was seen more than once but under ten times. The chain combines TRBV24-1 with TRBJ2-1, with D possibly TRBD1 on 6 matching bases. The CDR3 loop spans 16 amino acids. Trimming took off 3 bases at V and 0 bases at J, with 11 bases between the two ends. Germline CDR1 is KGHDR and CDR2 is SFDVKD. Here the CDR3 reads CATSDIRTVSYNEQFF. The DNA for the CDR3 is TGTGCCACCAGTGATATCCGGACAGTCTCCTACAATGAGCAGTTCTTC.

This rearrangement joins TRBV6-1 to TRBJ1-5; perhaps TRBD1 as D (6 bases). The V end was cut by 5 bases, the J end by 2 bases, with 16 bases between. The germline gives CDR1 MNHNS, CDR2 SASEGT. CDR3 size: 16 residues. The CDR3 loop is CASSLTGLYGNQPQHF. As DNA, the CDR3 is TGTGCCAGCAGTTTGACAGGTTTGTACGGCAATCAGCCCCAGCATTTT.

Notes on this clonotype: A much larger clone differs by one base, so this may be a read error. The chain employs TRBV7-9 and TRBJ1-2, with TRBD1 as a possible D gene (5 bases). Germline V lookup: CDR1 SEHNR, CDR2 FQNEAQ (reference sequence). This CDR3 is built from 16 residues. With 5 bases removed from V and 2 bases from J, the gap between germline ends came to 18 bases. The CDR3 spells CASSPIPDSPNYGYTF. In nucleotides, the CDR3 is TGTGCCAGCAGCCCTATACCAGACAGTCCGAACTATGGCTACACCTTC.

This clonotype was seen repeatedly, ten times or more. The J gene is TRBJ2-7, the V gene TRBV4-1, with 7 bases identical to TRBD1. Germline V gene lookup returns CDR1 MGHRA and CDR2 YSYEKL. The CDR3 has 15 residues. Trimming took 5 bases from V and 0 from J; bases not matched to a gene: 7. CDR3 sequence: CASSEYRDSSYEQYF. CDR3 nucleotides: TGCGCCAGCAGCGAGTACCGGGACAGCTCCTACGAGCAGTACTTC.

The CDR3: CASSQDYRRDWGEKLFF. CDR3 DNA sequence: TGCGCCAGCAGCCAAGATTATCGTCGGGATTGGGGTGAAAAACTGTTTTTT. The genes are TRBV4-1 and TRBJ1-4; D not resolved. Germline assignment: CDR1 MGHRA and CDR2 YSYEKL. The CDR3 is 17 amino acids. V dropped 0 bases and J dropped 7 bases, with 18 bases sitting between them.

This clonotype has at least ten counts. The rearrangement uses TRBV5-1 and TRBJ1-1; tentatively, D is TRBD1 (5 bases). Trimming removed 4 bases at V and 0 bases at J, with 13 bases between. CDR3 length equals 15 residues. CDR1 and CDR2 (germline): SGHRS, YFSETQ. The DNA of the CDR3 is TGCGCCAGCAGCACAATGACAGATATGAACACTGAAGCTTTCTTT. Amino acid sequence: CASSTMTDMNTEAFF.

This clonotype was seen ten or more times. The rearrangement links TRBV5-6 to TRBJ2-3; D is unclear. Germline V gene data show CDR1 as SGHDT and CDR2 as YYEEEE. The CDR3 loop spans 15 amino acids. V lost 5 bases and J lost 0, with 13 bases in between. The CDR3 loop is CASRYGAFSTDTQYF. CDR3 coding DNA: TGTGCCAGCAGATATGGTGCGTTTAGCACAGATACGCAGTATTTT.

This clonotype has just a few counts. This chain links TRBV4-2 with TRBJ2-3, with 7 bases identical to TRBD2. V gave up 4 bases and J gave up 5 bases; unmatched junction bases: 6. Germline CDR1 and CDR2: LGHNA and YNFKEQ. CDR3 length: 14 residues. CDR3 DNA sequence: TGTGCCAGCAGCCGAAGCGGGACGGGAGATACGCAGTATTTT. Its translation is CASSRSGTGDTQYF.

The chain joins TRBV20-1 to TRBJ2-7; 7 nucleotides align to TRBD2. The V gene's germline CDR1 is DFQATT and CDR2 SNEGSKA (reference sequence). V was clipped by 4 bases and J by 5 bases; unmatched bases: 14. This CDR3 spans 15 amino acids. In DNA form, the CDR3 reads TGCAGTGCTAATGGGCTAGCGCCCGGGGGGAACGAGCAGTACTTC. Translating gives CSANGLAPGGNEQYF.

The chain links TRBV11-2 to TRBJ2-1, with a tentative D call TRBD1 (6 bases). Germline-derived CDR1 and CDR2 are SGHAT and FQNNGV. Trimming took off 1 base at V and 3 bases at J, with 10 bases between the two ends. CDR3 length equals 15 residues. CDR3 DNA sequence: TGTGCCAGCAGCTTAGTGGGGGCTAACTACAATGAGCAGTTCTTC. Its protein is CASSLVGANYNEQFF.

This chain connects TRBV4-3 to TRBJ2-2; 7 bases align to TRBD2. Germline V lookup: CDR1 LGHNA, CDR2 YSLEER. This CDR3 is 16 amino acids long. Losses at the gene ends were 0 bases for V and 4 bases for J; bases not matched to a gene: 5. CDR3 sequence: CASSQDRGVGTGELFF. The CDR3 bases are TGCGCCAGCAGCCAAGATCGGGGGGTCGGCACCGGGGAGCTGTTTTTT.

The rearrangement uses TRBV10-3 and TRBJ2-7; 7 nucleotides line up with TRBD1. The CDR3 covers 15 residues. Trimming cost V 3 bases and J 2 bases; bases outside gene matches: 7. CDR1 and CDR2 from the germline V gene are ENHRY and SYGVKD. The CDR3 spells CAISDARDRAYEQYF. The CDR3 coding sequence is TGTGCCATCAGTGACGCCCGGGACAGAGCCTACGAGCAGTACTTC.

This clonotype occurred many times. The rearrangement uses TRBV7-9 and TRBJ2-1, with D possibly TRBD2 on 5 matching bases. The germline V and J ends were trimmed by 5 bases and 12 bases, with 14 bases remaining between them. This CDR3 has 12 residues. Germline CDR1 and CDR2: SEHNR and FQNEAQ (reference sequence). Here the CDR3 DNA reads TGTGCCAGCAGCCCTTCTGCCCGGGGGCAGTTCTTC. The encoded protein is CASSPSARGQFF. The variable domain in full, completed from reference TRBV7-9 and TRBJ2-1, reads DTGVSQNPRHKITKRGQNVTFRCDPISEHNRLYWYRQTLGQGPEFLTYFQNEAQLEKSRLLSDRFSAERPKGSFSTLEIQRTEQGDSAMYLCASSPSARGQFFGPGTRLTVL.

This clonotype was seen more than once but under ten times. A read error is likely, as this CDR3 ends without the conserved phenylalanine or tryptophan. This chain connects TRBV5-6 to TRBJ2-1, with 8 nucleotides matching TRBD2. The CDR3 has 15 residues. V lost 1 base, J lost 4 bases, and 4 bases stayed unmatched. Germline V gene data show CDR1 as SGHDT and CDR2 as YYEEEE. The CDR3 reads CASSLSSGVYNEQFL. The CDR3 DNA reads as TGTGCCAGCAGCTTGAGTAGCGGGGTGTACAATGAGCAGTTCCTC.

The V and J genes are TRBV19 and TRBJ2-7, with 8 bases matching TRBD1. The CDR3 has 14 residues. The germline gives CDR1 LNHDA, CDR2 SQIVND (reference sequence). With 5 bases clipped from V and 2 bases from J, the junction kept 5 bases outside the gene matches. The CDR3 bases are TGTGCCAGTAGTTCCACGACAGGGGCCTACGAGCAGTACTTC. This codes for CASSSTTGAYEQYF.

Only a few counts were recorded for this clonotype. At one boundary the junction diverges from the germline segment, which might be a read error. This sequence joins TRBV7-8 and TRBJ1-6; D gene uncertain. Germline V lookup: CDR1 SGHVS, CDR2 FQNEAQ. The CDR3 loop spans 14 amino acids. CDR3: CASSFSRSNSPLYF. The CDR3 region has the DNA TGTGCCAGCAGCTTCTCCCGGAGTAATTCACCCCTCTACTTT.